One and the same sample provided the 24 T cell receptor beta chains below, sequenced in a study of T cell repertoires in cytomegalovirus infection. MiXCR, applied by TCRdb to the reads, yields one record per CDR3 protein. The sample has more than 150,000 distinct CDR3 sequences, roughly 17% seen once. Sequenced sample: CD8+ T cells from PBMCs. These receptors came from a human donor in good health (CMV status not recorded). Some clones in this sample may be carry-over from other donors' samples.

This clonotype was seen more than once but under ten times. The rearrangement uses TRBV3-1 and TRBJ2-7; TRBD2 aligns across 8 bases. This CDR3 comprises 16 residues. Germline trimming cut 5 bases from V and 3 bases from J; bases unmatched to any gene: 12. CDR1 and CDR2 from the germline V gene are LGHDT and YNNKEL (reference sequence). The CDR3 sequence is CASSKAFSGDIYEQYF. The CDR3 DNA reads TGTGCCAGCAGCAAAGCTTTTAGCGGGGACATCTACGAGCAGTACTTC.

This clonotype was recorded at least ten times. The V and J genes are TRBV28 and TRBJ1-2; D is perhaps TRBD1 (5 bases). V was clipped by 1 base and J by 5 bases, with 20 bases between them. The CDR3 has 17 residues. Germline values: CDR1 MDHEN, CDR2 SYDVKM. The CDR3 protein is CASSLSPTGQPDYGYTF. CDR3 DNA sequence: TGTGCCAGCAGTTTATCCCCTACGGGGCAGCCGGATTATGGCTACACCTTC.

This clonotype appeared a few times. The gene calls are TRBV28 and TRBJ1-6; D unclear. The CDR3 is 15 amino acids. In germline, CDR1 is MDHEN, CDR2 SYDVKM. V was shortened by 1 base and J by 7 bases, with 11 bases between the two germline ends. This CDR3 reads CASSLFPEGNSPLHF. The CDR3 region has the DNA TGTGCCAGCAGTTTATTTCCTGAGGGAAATTCACCCCTCCACTTT.

In this sample, this clonotype turned up a few times. This chain joins TRBV28 and TRBJ2-1, with TRBD2 as a possible D gene (6 bases). Trimming cost V 5 bases and J 8 bases, with 16 bases left between them. The CDR3 totals 14 residues. Germline lookup yields CDR1 MDHEN and CDR2 SYDVKM. The CDR3 sequence: CASSQSGLVDEQFF. The CDR3 DNA follows: TGTGCCAGCAGTCAATCGGGACTTGTTGATGAGCAGTTCTTC.

The CDR3 bases are TGTGCCAGCAGAACGACGGAGCCCTACGAGCAGTACTTC. As protein: CASRTTEPYEQYF. The J gene is TRBJ2-7, the V gene TRBV28; D uncertain. Germline CDR1 is MDHEN and CDR2 is SYDVKM. Deletions cut 6 bases from V and 2 bases from J, with 11 bases between. The CDR3 has 13 residues.

V is TRBV7-9 and J is TRBJ2-1; 11 nucleotides agree with TRBD2. Germline trimming cut 1 base from V and 0 bases from J; bases unmatched to any gene: 8. Germline-derived CDR1 and CDR2 are SEHNR and FQNEAQ (reference sequence). The CDR3 has 19 amino acids. The DNA of the CDR3 is TGTGCCAGCAGCTTAGTCGCTAGCGGGGGGCAGGGCTCCTACAATGAGCAGTTCTTC. Translation gives CASSLVASGGQGSYNEQFF.

The chain joins TRBV14 to TRBJ1-2; the D gene is possibly TRBD1 (6 bases). Germline CDR1 and CDR2: SGHDN and FVKESK. The CDR3 has 14 residues. The germline V and J ends were trimmed by 2 bases and 4 bases, with 11 bases remaining between them. The CDR3 spells CASSQTRTAYGYTF. In DNA form, the CDR3 reads TGTGCCAGCAGCCAAACTAGGACAGCCTATGGCTACACCTTC.

This chain links TRBV7-2 with TRBJ2-7; D may be TRBD1 (5 bases). Germline V gene data show CDR1 as SGHTA and CDR2 as FQGNSA. V shed 2 bases and J shed 5 bases, with 16 bases lying between them. CDR3 length equals 15 residues. The CDR3 region has the DNA TGTGCCAGCAGCTTAAGGGGCCTTGCTTTGGACGAGCAGTACTTC. Translated: CASSLRGLALDEQYF.

This clonotype was seen repeatedly, ten times or more. The chain links TRBV7-2 to TRBJ2-7, with 9 bases fitting TRBD2. V shed 4 bases, J shed 3 bases, and the junction held 4 bases outside the gene matches. The CDR3 totals 14 residues. Germline lookup yields CDR1 SGHTA and CDR2 FQGNSA. CDR3 in amino acids: CASSYSGSLYEQYF. CDR3 bases: TGTGCCAGCAGCTATAGCGGGAGCCTCTACGAGCAGTACTTC.

The chain recombines TRBV11-2 with TRBJ2-7; 9 bases line up with TRBD2. The CDR3 runs to 16 residues. J gave up 3 bases and V 4 bases, and 10 bases lay outside the gene matches. Germline-derived CDR1 and CDR2 are SGHAT and FQNNGV. The CDR3 loop is CASSSEAGGYDYEQYF. The DNA for the CDR3 is TGTGCCAGCAGCTCGGAAGCGGGGGGCTATGACTACGAGCAGTACTTC.

This clonotype is medium-sized in the sample. V gene TRBV7-2 combines with J gene TRBJ2-7; perhaps TRBD1 as D (5 bases). Trimming cost V 2 bases and J 2 bases, with 13 bases left between them. The CDR3 contains 15 residues. Germline CDR1 reads SGHTA; CDR2 reads FQGNSA. The CDR3 here is CASSLKGVYPYEQYF. CDR3 nucleotides: TGTGCCAGCAGCTTAAAAGGGGTCTATCCCTACGAGCAGTACTTC.

This chain joins TRBV20-1 and TRBJ1-1; D gene unclear. In germline, CDR1 is DFQATT, CDR2 SNEGSKA (reference sequence). Trimming took off 6 bases at V and 0 bases at J, with 14 bases between the two ends. The CDR3 covers 14 residues. CDR3 nucleotide sequence: TGCAGTGCCCCCACAGTCCAGTTGAACACTGAAGCTTTCTTT. Translating gives CSAPTVQLNTEAFF.

This clonotype was counted ten times or more. As DNA, the CDR3 is TGTGCCAGCAGTTACCTCGGACAGGGGTCAAATGAGCAGTTCTTC. This gives the protein CASSYLGQGSNEQFF. The V and J genes are TRBV6-6 and TRBJ2-1; 9 bases agree with TRBD1. Germline V gene data show CDR1 as MNHNY and CDR2 as SVGAGI (reference sequence). Trimming removed 2 bases from V and 7 bases from J; junction bases left unmatched: 6. The CDR3 has 15 amino acids.

By share of the sample, this clonotype is medium-sized. This chain connects TRBV7-9 to TRBJ2-5; D may match TRBD1 or TRBD2 (5 bases each). The germline V and J ends were trimmed by 5 bases and 3 bases, with 19 bases remaining between them. Germline V CDR1 and CDR2: SEHNR, FQNEAQ (reference sequence). This CDR3 has 16 residues. CDR3 region: CASSLRDDDGKETQYF. In DNA, the CDR3 is TGTGCCAGCAGCCTTCGGGACGATGACGGGAAAGAGACCCAGTACTTC.

CDR3 in amino acids: CASSLQSGDPEAFF. As DNA, the CDR3 is TGTGCCAGCAGCTTACAGTCGGGGGACCCTGAAGCTTTCTTT. This chain joins TRBV7-9 and TRBJ1-1, with a possible D match to TRBD1 (5 bases). Germline-derived CDR1 and CDR2 are SEHNR and FQNEAQ (reference sequence). The CDR3 contains 14 residues. V lost 2 bases and J 6 bases, leaving 13 bases between the germline ends.

This clonotype occurred many times. The V and J genes are TRBV7-2 and TRBJ2-1; D is unresolved. Trimming took off 1 base at V and 3 bases at J, with 10 bases between the two ends. The CDR3 extends over 15 amino acids. Germline lookup yields CDR1 SGHTA and CDR2 FQGNSA. CDR3 region: CASSLVPQDYNEQFF. The CDR3 coding sequence is TGTGCCAGCAGCTTAGTTCCTCAGGACTACAATGAGCAGTTCTTC.

V is TRBV7-2 and J is TRBJ2-1, with 9 positions matching TRBD2. Germline CDR1 is SGHTA and CDR2 is FQGNSA. Unmatched junction bases numbered 10, after V lost 7 bases and J lost 6 bases. This CDR3 has 15 residues. The CDR3 region is CASTARLAGRNEQFF. CDR3 nucleotides: TGTGCCAGCACCGCTAGGCTAGCGGGACGCAATGAGCAGTTCTTC. Full variable domain (rest looked up from reference TRBV7-2 and TRBJ2-1): GAGVSQSPSNKVTEKGKDVELRCDPISGHTALYWYRQSLGQGLEFLIYFQGNSAPDKSGLPSDRFSAERTGGSVSTLTIQRTQQEDSAVYLCASTARLAGRNEQFFGPGTRLTVL.

The chain employs TRBV29-1 and TRBJ2-3; 9 positions agree with TRBD1. Germline V lookup: CDR1 SQVTM, CDR2 ANQGSEA. V was clipped by 5 bases and J by 3 bases; unmatched bases: 6. This CDR3 contains 14 residues. The CDR3, as DNA: TGCAGCGTTTGGACAGGGGATAGTACAGATACGCAGTATTTT. This translates into CSVWTGDSTDTQYF.

Worth noting for this clonotype: This clone may be a read error of a much larger clone one base away. V usage is TRBV7-8 and J usage is TRBJ1-5; D not certain. V lost 0 bases and J 2 bases, leaving 11 bases between the germline ends. The CDR3 consists of 16 residues. CDR1 SGHVS and CDR2 FQNEAQ come from the germline V gene. CDR3 bases: TGTGCCAGCAGCTTAGCGCTTGGGAGGGGCAATCAGCCCCAGCATTTT. This encodes CASSLALGRGNQPQHF.

The gene calls are TRBV7-9 and TRBJ1-3; tentative D call: TRBD1 (6 bases). The V gene lost 5 bases and the J gene lost 2 bases, with 10 bases spanning the gap. This CDR3 is 14 amino acids long. Germline V gene lookup returns CDR1 SEHNR and CDR2 FQNEAQ (reference sequence). This CDR3 reads CASSEQGTGNTIYF. The CDR3 nucleotides read TGTGCCAGCAGCGAACAGGGTACTGGAAACACCATATATTTT. Together with reference TRBV7-9 and TRBJ1-3, the CDR3 gives the full variable domain: DTGVSQNPRHKITKRGQNVTFRCDPISEHNRLYWYRQTLGQGPEFLTYFQNEAQLEKSRLLSDRFSAERPKGSFSTLEIQRTEQGDSAMYLCASSEQGTGNTIYFGEGSWLTVV.

In its sample, this clonotype was seen a few times. The gene calls are TRBV7-2 and TRBJ2-5; TRBD2 is a possible D gene (6 bases). CDR1 and CDR2 from the germline V gene are SGHTA and FQGNSA. CDR3 size: 14 residues. V gave up 3 bases and J gave up 3 bases, with 11 bases separating them. The CDR3 is CASSFLGGKETQYF. The CDR3 nucleotides read TGTGCCAGCAGCTTCTTAGGAGGGAAAGAGACCCAGTACTTC.

Concerning this clonotype itself: A read error may produce the germline difference seen at one junction end. This sequence joins TRBV20-1 and TRBJ1-2; D is perhaps TRBD1 (5 bases). This CDR3 region has 14 residues. Per germline, CDR1 DFQATT and CDR2 SNEGSKA (reference sequence). This CDR3 is CSARDLGTGYGCTF. Here the CDR3 DNA reads TGCAGTGCTAGAGATCTGGGCACAGGCTATGGCTGCACCTTC.

The chain couples TRBV7-2 to TRBJ2-7; D may be TRBD2 (6 bases). This CDR3 is 12 amino acids long. Trimming took 5 bases from V and 9 from J, leaving 14 bases between them. The germline V gene encodes CDR1 SGHTA and CDR2 FQGNSA. The CDR3 sequence: CASSPGVGLQYF. The CDR3 DNA reads as TGTGCCAGCAGCCCGGGGGTGGGCCTGCAGTACTTC.

This clonotype was recorded a few times. This chain joins TRBV6-2 or TRBV6-3 and TRBJ2-7; a possible D gene is TRBD2 (6 bases). This CDR3 spans 14 amino acids. Deletions cut 7 bases from V and 3 bases from J, with 16 bases between. The germline V gene encodes CDR1 MNHEY and CDR2 SVGEGT. The chain's CDR3 is CASKDGGSFYEQYF. The CDR3 coding sequence is TGTGCCAGCAAGGATGGGGGGAGCTTCTACGAGCAGTACTTC.